This TCR beta chain was captured by sequencing in a study of T cells after somatic rescue of genetic block. The protocol was immunoSEQ multiplex PCR, while the TCRdb copy is restricted to in-frame clones and leaves out a portion. The sample records roughly 110,000 clones, approximately 90% being singletons. Germline CDR1 and CDR2: MDHEN and SYDVKM. V shed 4 bases and J shed 2 bases, with 8 bases lying between them. The CDR3 spans 13 residues. The chain joins TRBV28 to TRBJ1-2; unclear D gene. The sequence derives from a woman younger than 30. The sample comprised peripheral blood mononuclear cells (PBMCs). This CDR3 reads CASSSALNYGYTF. The CDR3 DNA reads TGTGCCAGCAGTTCAGCCCTGAACTATGGCTACACCTTC.